Sequencing of this T cell receptor (beta chain) was carried out in a study of cytomegalovirus exposure and HLA in healthy donors. The study's findings and limits: Links to common viral pathogens appeared, in a later analysis, for several of the most significant clusters. About 87% or about 30% of the time was how often most TCR beta V segments were productive, according to an earlier analysis. Presence/absence analyses assumed roughly uniform sequencing depth across donors.

Both 60 Vbeta primers and 13 Jbeta primers went into the PCR. TCRdb's table, derived via immunoSEQ multiplex PCR, lists solely in-frame clones and lacks some. The sample gives about 100,000 clones, about 75% of which show up once; roughly an eighth is in the top ten. V shed 3 bases, J shed 4 bases, and the junction held 12 bases outside the gene matches. Germline CDR1 and CDR2: GTSNPN and SVGIG (reference sequence). The CDR3 extends over 17 amino acids. Turning to this clone: Its specificity is unknown.

The genes are TRBV30 and TRBJ2-7, with 13 bases lining up with TRBD2. This receptor was identified in a male donor in good health and CMV-seropositive. Sequenced input: PBMCs. This chain's CDR3 is CAWRNTKLAGGQYEQYF. CDR3 nucleotide sequence: TGTGCCTGGAGAAACACCAAACTAGCGGGGGGGCAGTACGAGCAGTACTTC.